The 20 T cell receptor beta chains reported below all come from one sample, sequenced in a study of glioma-infiltrating T cells (dated by TCRdb to about 2016). This sample was sequenced with an Illumina MiSeq. TCR alpha and beta CDR3 regions were amplified with the iRepertoire nested amplicon-rescue multiplex PCR (arm-PCR) platform from RNA. TCRdb trimmed public reads at Q25 via fastp, called clones via MiXCR and kept in-frame beta chains. Rows matching on CDR3 protein sequence are summarized as one entry with the most common DNA and genes. A total of 100,000 to 150,000 distinct CDR3 sequences appear in this sample, less than 30% of them only once. The top ten clones comprise around 15% of the sample. Sequencing was carried out using glioma tissue, nonneoplastic brain tissue, or PBMCs (not recorded which). Every receptor here comes from a human donor with low-grade glioma or glioblastoma, undergoing nonglioma brain surgery, or in good health (not recorded which).

A word on this clonotype: The junction and the germline gene differ at one end; a read error may be behind it. J is TRBJ2-3 and V is TRBV10-3, with D possibly TRBD1 on 5 matching bases. Germline V gene lookup returns CDR1 ENHRY and CDR2 SYGVKD. This CDR3 has 13 residues. CDR3 bases: TGTGCCCTCCGTGGGGCCCCCCCCGCTCCGCCGTCTTTT. This encodes CALRGAPPAPPSF.

This clonotype was seen ten or more times. CDR3 residues: CASSSGTGSLEQYF. CDR3 nucleotides: TGTGCCAGCAGCTCCGGGACAGGGTCCCTCGAGCAGTACTTC. The chain joins TRBV3-1 to TRBJ2-7, with 9 bases lining up with TRBD1. Germline loops: CDR1 LGHDT, CDR2 YNNKEL (reference sequence). The CDR3 extends over 14 amino acids. V lost 5 bases, J lost 6 bases, and 8 bases stayed unmatched.

This clonotype appeared a few times. A much larger clonotype is one base distant, so this may be a read error. The chain carries TRBV6-1 and TRBJ2-7; D unresolved. The CDR3 is made up of 12 amino acids. Germline V gene lookup returns CDR1 MNHNS and CDR2 SASEGT. CDR3 residues: CASREGETEQHF. CDR3 bases: TGTGCCAGCAGAGAAGGCGAAACCGAGCAGCACTTC.

J is TRBJ1-1 and V is TRBV5-1; 11 bases map to TRBD1. Per germline, CDR1 SGHRS and CDR2 YFSETQ. The CDR3 runs to 15 residues. Unmatched junction bases numbered 8, after V lost 4 bases and J lost 6 bases. The DNA of the CDR3 is TGCGCCAGCAGCACGGGACAGGGGGGGCGCCCTGAAGCTTTCTTT. Protein: CASSTGQGGRPEAFF.

In this sample, this clonotype turned up a few times. A much larger clone sits a single nucleotide away, making a read error possible. The gene calls are TRBV28 and TRBJ2-1; the match to TRBD2 covers 12 bases. The CDR3 runs to 15 residues. Germline CDR1 reads MDHEN; CDR2 reads SYDVKM. CDR3 nucleotides: TGTACCAGCAGTTATACTAGCGGGGGGCTCGGGGAGCAGTTCTTC. This translates into CTSSYTSGGLGEQFF.

This clonotype was recorded only once. Just one base apart from a much larger clone, this may be a read error. J is TRBJ2-3 and V is TRBV4-2; TRBD2 matches at 11 bases. The CDR3 totals 19 residues. CDR1 is LGHNA and CDR2 is YNFKEQ in the germline V gene. Here the CDR3 reads CANSQDLGIAGGPSDTQYF. CDR3 in DNA: TGTGCCAACAGCCAAGATCTTGGGATAGCGGGAGGGCCCTCAGATACGCAGTATTTT.

This clonotype was recorded at least ten times. CDR3 bases: TGTGCCAGCAGCACCCTAGCGGGAGGCGAAAAGACCCAGTACTTC. Translation gives CASSTLAGGEKTQYF. The rearrangement links TRBV6-1 to TRBJ2-5; 11 bases are shared with TRBD2. CDR3 length: 15 amino acids. Germline CDR1 MNHNS, CDR2 SASEGT. With 6 bases clipped from V and 6 bases from J, the junction kept 9 bases outside the gene matches.

This chain connects TRBV4-2 to TRBJ2-2; 13 nucleotides match TRBD2. Germline lookup yields CDR1 LGHNA and CDR2 YNFKEQ. V lost 3 bases to trimming and J lost 7 bases; unmatched junction nucleotides: 11. The CDR3 is 18 residues long. This CDR3 is CASSHPELAGGPNGELFF. CDR3 bases: TGTGCCAGCAGCCACCCTGAACTAGCGGGAGGGCCGAACGGGGAGCTGTTTTTT.

This clonotype was observed at least ten times. The V gene is TRBV7-2, the J gene TRBJ1-6; 7 bases line up with TRBD1. There are 15 residues in the CDR3. Per the germline V gene, CDR1 is SGHTA and CDR2 is FQGNSA. J lost 8 bases, V lost 5 bases, and 9 bases had no gene match. CDR3 sequence: CASSPRGGGYSPLHF. In DNA form, the CDR3 reads TGTGCCAGCAGCCCCAGGGGGGGCGGGTATTCACCCCTCCACTTT.

This clonotype was found many times. V gene TRBV4-1 combines with J gene TRBJ2-1; 7 bases map to TRBD2. Germline CDR1 and CDR2: MGHRA and YSYEKL. The J segment lost 0 bases and the V segment lost 0 bases, leaving 5 bases of the junction unmatched. There are 17 residues in the CDR3. For the CDR3, the DNA is TGCGCCAGCAGCCAAGATGGGGGGGTTGGCTCCTACAATGAGCAGTTCTTC. Translated, it gives CASSQDGGVGSYNEQFF.

The sample holds many counts of this clonotype. A much larger clone sits a single nucleotide away, making a read error possible. The V call is TRBV6-1, the J call TRBJ1-1; D call uncertain. This CDR3 comprises 12 residues. Germline CDR1 reads MNHNS; CDR2 reads SASEGT. V gave up 7 bases and J gave up 5 bases, with 11 bases separating them. As DNA, the CDR3 is TGTGCCAGCACTAGGGCGCGGACTGAAGCTTTCTTT. It codes for CASTRARTEAFF.

Details on this clonotype: Relative to the germline gene, one junction end is altered; a read error may explain this. The CDR3 spells CASSYSGPELADTQYF. In DNA form, the CDR3 reads TGTGCCAGCAGTTACTCGGGTCCAGAATTAGCAGATACACAGTATTTT. The chain combines TRBV6-6 with TRBJ2-3; D ambiguous. Germline loops: CDR1 MNHNY, CDR2 SVGAGI (reference sequence). The CDR3 spans 16 residues.

The chain links TRBV6-6 to TRBJ2-1, with 7 bases fitting TRBD1. The CDR3 loop spans 13 amino acids. Trimming at V came to 6 bases and at J to 14 bases, leaving 13 bases not matched to a gene. Germline V gives CDR1 MNHNY, CDR2 SVGAGI (reference sequence). The CDR3 DNA reads TGTGCCAGCAGCAGGGGGACGGCAGGAGATGAGTTCTTC. Translating it yields CASSRGTAGDEFF.

CDR3 residues: CASSRGLAPAQYF. The CDR3 nucleotides are TGTGCCAGCAGCCGGGGACTAGCCCCTGCCCAGTACTTC. J is TRBJ2-5 and V is TRBV6-1; 9 bases fit TRBD2. With V trimmed by 6 bases and J by 9 bases, 8 bases remained unmatched. Germline values: CDR1 MNHNS, CDR2 SASEGT. This CDR3 region has 13 residues.

At least ten counts were recorded for this clonotype. The CDR3 nucleotides are TGCGCCAGCAGCCAAGAACCTGAGGGAGGGCCCGCCAAAAACATTCAGTACTTC. The encoded protein is CASSQEPEGGPAKNIQYF. The chain uses TRBV4-1 and TRBJ2-4, with 7 bases that match TRBD2. CDR1 is MGHRA and CDR2 is YSYEKL in the germline V gene. The CDR3 sequence is 18 residues long. V was clipped by 0 bases and J by 1 base; unmatched bases: 9.

The table lists this clonotype with many counts. CDR3: CASSPWIGGYTF. Written as DNA, the CDR3 is TGTGCCAGCAGCCCGTGGATCGGTGGCTACACCTTC. The rearrangement links TRBV7-9 to TRBJ1-2; no clear D. The CDR3 length is 12 residues. V lost 5 bases and J lost 7, with 11 bases in between. Germline CDR1 and CDR2: SEHNR and FQNEAQ (reference sequence).

This clonotype appeared many times. The V gene is TRBV28, the J gene TRBJ2-3; no clear D gene. Trimming stripped 3 bases from V and 9 bases from J, with 16 bases between. The V gene's germline CDR1 is MDHEN and CDR2 SYDVKM. This CDR3 comprises 14 residues. The CDR3 region is CASSLIGGTPTQYF. CDR3 nucleotides: TGTGCCAGCAGTTTGATCGGCGGAACCCCAACGCAGTATTTT.

In its sample, this clonotype was seen many times. CDR3 loop: CASSPDSLLQETQYF. CDR3 nucleotides: TGTGCCAGCTCACCCGACAGCCTCCTACAAGAGACCCAGTACTTC. The chain joins TRBV18 to TRBJ2-5; possible D gene TRBD1, 5 bases. This CDR3 spans 15 amino acids. Germline CDR1 is KGHSH and CDR2 is LQKENI. The V and J ends lost 3 bases and 2 bases respectively, with 13 bases between them.

About this clonotype: One end of the junction varies from germline; a read error may be responsible. The chain couples TRBV20-1 to TRBJ1-1, with no clear D. This CDR3 is built from 14 residues. The germline V gene has CDR1 DFQATT and CDR2 SNEGSKA (reference sequence). The CDR3 region is CNALGTPTNTKASF. The CDR3 nucleotides are TGCAATGCTTTAGGTACCCCGACGAACACTAAAGCTTCCTTT.

This clonotype was observed once. Its ends do not fully match the called genes, so a read error is possible. The V gene is TRBV7-9, the J gene TRBJ2-1, with a tentative D call TRBD2 (6 bases). The CDR3 loop spans 15 amino acids. Germline V CDR1 and CDR2: SEHNR, FQNEAQ (reference sequence). As DNA, the CDR3 is TGTGCCAGCATCTTAGTCCGGGGGAACTACAATGAGCAGTTCTTC. This encodes CASILVRGNYNEQFF.